One and the same sample provided the 20 T cell receptor beta chains below, sequenced in a study of blood T cell repertoires in COVID-19. TCRdb keeps only in-frame clones here, not all; method: immunoSEQ multiplex PCR. The table includes approximately 100,000 clones, approximately 89% detected once. Sequenced sample: peripheral blood. The receptor set was obtained from a man between 60 and 70 years old with acute or convalescent COVID-19.

CDR3 residues: CASSPLGGAEETQYF. The DNA of the CDR3 is TGTGCCAGCTCACCATTGGGGGGGGCAGAAGAGACCCAGTACTTC. The gene calls are TRBV18 and TRBJ2-5; tentatively, D is TRBD2 (7 bases). The CDR3 has 15 residues. Germline CDR1 and CDR2: KGHSH and LQKENI. Between the trimmed V and J ends, which lost 2 bases and 3 bases, there was a span of 13 bases.

The chain recombines TRBV18 with TRBJ1-5; D might be TRBD1 (6 bases). V was cut by 3 bases and J by 6 bases, with 15 bases left in between. This CDR3 has 15 residues. Per the germline V gene, CDR1 is KGHSH and CDR2 is LQKENI. The CDR3 nucleotides read TGTGCCAGCTCACCTCTACAGGGAATCCTTCAGCCCCAGCATTTT. Translating it yields CASSPLQGILQPQHF.

The gene calls are TRBV27 and TRBJ1-5; D might be TRBD1 (5 bases). Germline assignment: CDR1 MNHEY and CDR2 SMNVEV (reference sequence). V was clipped by 3 bases and J by 0 bases, with 15 bases between them. The CDR3 has 17 residues. The CDR3 DNA reads as TGTGCCAGCAGTTTTAGATATTCAGGGTATAGCAATCAGCCCCAGCATTTT. This sequence encodes CASSFRYSGYSNQPQHF.

The V and J genes are TRBV18 and TRBJ1-2; 7 bases are shared with TRBD1. Germline CDR1 is KGHSH and CDR2 is LQKENI. Trimming removed 8 bases from V and 0 bases from J; junction bases left unmatched: 9. This CDR3 contains 15 residues. CDR3 protein: CASTKQGPSNYGYTF. CDR3 sequence (DNA): TGTGCCAGCACGAAACAGGGGCCCTCTAACTATGGCTACACCTTC.

The chain recombines TRBV25-1 with TRBJ1-2, with D possibly TRBD1 on 6 matching bases. The germline V gene encodes CDR1 MGHDK and CDR2 SYGVNS. V lost 2 bases and J 8 bases, leaving 15 bases between the germline ends. The CDR3 covers 14 residues. The CDR3 DNA reads as TGTGCCAGCAGTGAAATCGGGGGGGGCACCGGCTACACCTTC. Translating gives CASSEIGGGTGYTF.

The rearrangement uses TRBV19 and TRBJ2-1; maybe TRBD2 (5 bases). Trimming took off 6 bases at V and 3 bases at J, with 15 bases between the two ends. There are 15 residues in the CDR3. CDR1 and CDR2 from the germline V gene are LNHDA and SQIVND (reference sequence). CDR3 sequence (DNA): TGTGCCAGTAGCCGACCCGGGGTCCTCTACAATGAGCAGTTCTTC. Translation gives CASSRPGVLYNEQFF.

The rearrangement joins TRBV7-9 to TRBJ2-1; TRBD2 aligns across 10 bases. Germline lookup yields CDR1 SEHNR and CDR2 FQNEAQ (reference sequence). The CDR3 sequence is 16 residues long. V lost 0 bases and J lost 4; bases outside the gene matches: 3. The CDR3 DNA follows: TGTGCCAGCAGCTTAGCGGGACTAGCGACTTACAATGAGCAGTTCTTC. The encoded protein is CASSLAGLATYNEQFF.

This sequence joins TRBV5-8 and TRBJ1-5; 9 bases line up with TRBD1. V lost 0 bases to trimming and J lost 1 base; unmatched junction nucleotides: 2. The CDR3 runs to 16 residues. Germline CDR1 is SGHTS and CDR2 is YDEGEE. CDR3 DNA: TGTGCCAGCAGCTTGGGGGACAGGGTCAGCAATCAGCCCCAGCATTTT. It codes for CASSLGDRVSNQPQHF.

The rearrangement joins TRBV5-4 to TRBJ2-4; 8 nucleotides match TRBD2. Germline trimming cut 2 bases from V and 3 bases from J; bases unmatched to any gene: 7. This CDR3 has 16 residues. Germline V gene data show CDR1 as SGHNT and CDR2 as YYREEE (reference sequence). In DNA form, the CDR3 reads TGTGCCAGCAGCTTCGAGCGGGAGAGGGGCAAAAACATTCAGTACTTC. Translating it yields CASSFERERGKNIQYF.

In DNA, the CDR3 is TGTGCCAGCAGCCAAACTCAGGGGGCACTGCACACAGATACGCAGTATTTT. Its protein is CASSQTQGALHTDTQYF. The chain combines TRBV7-9 with TRBJ2-3, with 8 positions matching TRBD1. The CDR3 consists of 17 residues. Per the germline V gene, CDR1 is SEHNR and CDR2 is FQNEAQ (reference sequence). The V segment lost 5 bases and the J segment 2 bases; nucleotides outside the gene matches: 12.

The CDR3: CASSHRGYTGELFF. CDR3 bases: TGTGCCAGCAGCCACAGGGGATACACCGGGGAGCTGTTTTTT. The chain combines TRBV7-3 with TRBJ2-2; TRBD1 matches 7 bases. With 5 bases clipped from V and 3 bases from J, the junction kept 3 bases outside the gene matches. The germline CDR1 and CDR2 sequences are SGHTA and FQGTGA. CDR3 length: 14 amino acids.

This sequence joins TRBV28 and TRBJ1-5, with 7 bases fitting TRBD1. CDR3 length: 15 amino acids. Trimming took 6 bases from V and 2 from J; bases not matched to a gene: 7. Per the germline V gene, CDR1 is MDHEN and CDR2 is SYDVKM. DNA of the CDR3: TGTGCCAGCAGGATCGACAGGGTTGGCAATCAGCCCCAGCATTTT. Translated: CASRIDRVGNQPQHF.

This chain links TRBV19 with TRBJ2-3, with D possibly being TRBD1 (6 bases). The germline V gene has CDR1 LNHDA and CDR2 SQIVND (reference sequence). Trimming left V 9 bases short and J 2 bases short, with 18 bases between. The CDR3 spans 15 residues. CDR3 protein: CASAMGAGNTDTQYF. The CDR3, as DNA: TGTGCCAGCGCAATGGGGGCAGGAAACACAGATACGCAGTATTTT.

The CDR3 loop is CASSLSRDREAFF. CDR3 nucleotide sequence: TGTGCCAGCAGTTTATCGAGGGACCGGGAGGCTTTCTTT. V gene TRBV27 combines with J gene TRBJ1-1; D perhaps matches TRBD1 (5 bases). The germline V gene has CDR1 MNHEY and CDR2 SMNVEV (reference sequence). Trimming took off 0 bases at V and 11 bases at J, with 13 bases between the two ends. This CDR3 contains 13 residues.

This rearrangement joins TRBV7-9 to TRBJ2-3; 9 bases map to TRBD2. Unmatched junction bases numbered 4, after V lost 1 base and J lost 2 bases. From germline, CDR1 is SEHNR and CDR2 FQNEAQ (reference sequence). The CDR3 length is 16 residues. This chain's CDR3 is CASSLVLAGVTDTQYF. CDR3 in DNA: TGTGCCAGCAGCTTAGTACTAGCGGGCGTCACAGATACGCAGTATTTT.

V usage is TRBV7-9 and J usage is TRBJ2-1; possibly TRBD2 for D (7 bases). The germline V and J ends were trimmed by 1 base and 5 bases, with 9 bases remaining between them. This CDR3 has 14 amino acids. Germline V gene lookup returns CDR1 SEHNR and CDR2 FQNEAQ (reference sequence). CDR3 sequence: CASSLDGGHNEQFF. For the CDR3, the DNA is TGTGCCAGCAGCTTAGACGGGGGGCACAATGAGCAGTTCTTC.

CDR3 loop: CASSKAAANTEAFF. CDR3 nucleotide sequence: TGTGCCAGCAGCAAAGCGGCGGCGAACACTGAAGCTTTCTTT. The chain combines TRBV21-1 with TRBJ1-1. TRBV21-1 is classified as a pseudogene. The CDR3 spans 14 residues.

The chain has TRBV6-5 and TRBJ2-7; TRBD1 matches at 7 bases. Germline trimming cut 5 bases from V and 1 base from J; bases unmatched to any gene: 5. The CDR3 is 14 amino acids. CDR1 is MNHEY and CDR2 is SVGAGI in the germline V gene. The CDR3 DNA reads TGTGCCAGCAGTCGGGACAGCCGATCCTACGAGCAGTACTTC. This encodes CASSRDSRSYEQYF.

The chain is built from TRBV27 and TRBJ1-5; D possibly corresponds to TRBD1 (5 bases). The CDR3 runs to 14 residues. The germline CDR1 and CDR2 sequences are MNHEY and SMNVEV (reference sequence). Between the trimmed V and J ends, which lost 2 bases and 2 bases, there was a span of 7 bases. CDR3 sequence (DNA): TGTGCCAGCAGTTTAGGAGGGGGCAATCAGCCCCAGCATTTT. Its protein is CASSLGGGNQPQHF.

This sequence joins TRBV19 and TRBJ1-1; TRBD1 aligns across 7 bases. The CDR3 is 17 amino acids. Germline V gives CDR1 LNHDA, CDR2 SQIVND (reference sequence). Trimming took 2 bases from V and 7 from J; bases not matched to a gene: 16. CDR3 amino acids: CASSINRGLGSIGEAFF. CDR3 nucleotides: TGTGCCAGTAGTATAAACAGGGGATTGGGGTCAATCGGTGAAGCTTTCTTT.